Described below is a single T cell receptor beta chain sequence and its context. A clone one base away is much larger, so this may be a read error. This entry comes from a study of tumor-infiltrating lymphocytes in primary liver carcinoma. From around 520 ng of total RNA, TCR beta-specific cDNA was reverse-transcribed using a constant-region primer. Researchers made the TCR beta libraries by running three nested multiplex PCR rounds with slightly modified ARM-PCR. PCR rounds one and two used TRBV1-TRBV30 forward primers with a C-beta reverse primer for approximately 11 cycles each. TCRdb called the multiplex PCR reads again in MiXCR, with one record for every CDR3 protein. Of fewer than 350,000 distinct CDR3 sequences in the sample, almost 65% were seen once. RNA isolated from unsorted whole blood supplied the blood RNA, with germline DNA also extracted. The germline V and J ends were trimmed by 2 bases and 4 bases, with 17 bases remaining between them. The CDR3 runs 17 residues. Germline loops: CDR1 MNHNY, CDR2 SVGAGI (reference sequence).

This clonotype was obtained from a man in his forties with primary liver carcinoma and hepatitis B virus infection. The chain joins TRBV6-6 to TRBJ2-2; D is unresolved. Sequences were obtained from peripheral blood. The CDR3, as DNA: TGTGCCAGCAGTTACCTCCAAACTAACGAAGGCACCGGGGAGCTGTTTTTT. This encodes CASSYLQTNEGTGELFF.